The clone carrying this T cell receptor (beta chain) appeared a single time. This sample was taken from a study of technical replicates of blood from a handful of donors. Sequenced by immunoSEQ multiplex PCR; TCRdb stores in-frame clones only, minus some. This repertoire shows more than 65,000 clones, 90% to 95% found once; its top ten account for 0.35% to 0.45%. The sequenced sample consisted of T cells isolated from PBMCs. This clonotype was sampled from a human donor in good health. Some clones in this sample may be carry-over from other donors' samples.

As DNA, the CDR3 is TGTGCCAGCAGAAGGGCCAGGGAGGACACTGAAGCTTTCTTT. Its protein product is CASRRAREDTEAFF. The chain employs TRBV2 and TRBJ1-1, with D possibly being TRBD1 (5 bases). Germline values: CDR1 SNHLY, CDR2 FYNNEI. This CDR3 spans 14 amino acids. V lost 6 bases and J 3 bases, leaving 14 bases between the germline ends.